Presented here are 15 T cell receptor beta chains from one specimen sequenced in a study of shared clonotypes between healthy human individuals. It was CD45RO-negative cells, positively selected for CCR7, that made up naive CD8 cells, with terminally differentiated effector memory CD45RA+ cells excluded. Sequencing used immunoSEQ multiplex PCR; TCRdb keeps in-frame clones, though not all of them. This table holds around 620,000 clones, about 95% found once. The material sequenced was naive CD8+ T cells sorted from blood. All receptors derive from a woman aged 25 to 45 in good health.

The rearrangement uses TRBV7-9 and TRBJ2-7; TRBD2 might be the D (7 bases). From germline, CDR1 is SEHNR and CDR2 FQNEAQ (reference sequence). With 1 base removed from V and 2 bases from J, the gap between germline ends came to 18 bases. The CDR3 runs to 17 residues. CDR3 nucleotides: TGTGCCAGCAGCTTAGACCTGGGGGGGCGTACTCCCTACGAGCAGTACTTC. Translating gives CASSLDLGGRTPYEQYF. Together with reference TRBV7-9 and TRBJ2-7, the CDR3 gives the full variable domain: DTGVSQNPRHKITKRGQNVTFRCDPISEHNRLYWYRQTLGQGPEFLTYFQNEAQLEKSRLLSDRFSAERPKGSFSTLEIQRTEQGDSAMYLCASSLDLGGRTPYEQYFGPGTRLTVT.

The CDR3 loop is CASSQSPGRGNTIYF. In DNA, the CDR3 is TGTGCCAGCAGCCAGTCTCCGGGGCGAGGTAACACCATATATTTT. The genes are TRBV7-9 and TRBJ1-3, with D tentatively TRBD1 (5 bases). This CDR3 has 15 amino acids. Germline V gene lookup returns CDR1 SEHNR and CDR2 FQNEAQ (reference sequence). Trimming pared 5 bases from V and 7 bases from J, leaving 18 bases between.

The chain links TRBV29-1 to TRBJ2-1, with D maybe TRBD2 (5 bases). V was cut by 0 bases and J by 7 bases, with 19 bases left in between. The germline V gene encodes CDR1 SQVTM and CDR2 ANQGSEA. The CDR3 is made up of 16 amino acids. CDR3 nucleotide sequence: TGCAGCGTTGAAGAGGGGTCGGGTCTAGCTCCTAATGAGCAGTTCTTC. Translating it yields CSVEEGSGLAPNEQFF.

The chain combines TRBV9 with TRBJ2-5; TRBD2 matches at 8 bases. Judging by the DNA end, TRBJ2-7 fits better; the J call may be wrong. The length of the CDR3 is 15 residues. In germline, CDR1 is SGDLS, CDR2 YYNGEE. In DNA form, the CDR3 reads TGTGCCAGCAGCGTAGCAGGGACTAGTTTCGACGAGCAGTACTTC. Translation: CASSVAGTSFDEQYF.

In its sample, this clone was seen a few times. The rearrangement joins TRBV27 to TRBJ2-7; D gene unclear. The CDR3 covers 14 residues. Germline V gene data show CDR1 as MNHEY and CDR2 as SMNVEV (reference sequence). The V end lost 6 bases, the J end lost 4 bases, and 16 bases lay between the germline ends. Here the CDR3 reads CASSAHGPEYEQYF. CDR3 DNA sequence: TGTGCCAGCAGCGCCCACGGCCCCGAGTACGAGCAGTACTTC.

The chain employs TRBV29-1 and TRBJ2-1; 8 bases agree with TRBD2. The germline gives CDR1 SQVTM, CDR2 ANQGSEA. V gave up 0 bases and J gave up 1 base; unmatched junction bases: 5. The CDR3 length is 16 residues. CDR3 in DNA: TGCAGCGTTGAAGACCTTAGCGGGGTGTCCTACAATGAGCAGTTCTTC. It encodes CSVEDLSGVSYNEQFF.

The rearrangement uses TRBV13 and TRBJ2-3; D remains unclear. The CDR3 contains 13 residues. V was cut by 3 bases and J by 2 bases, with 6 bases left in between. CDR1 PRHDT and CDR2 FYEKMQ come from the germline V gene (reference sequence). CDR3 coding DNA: TGTGCCAGCAGCTTGACCCCCACAGATACGCAGTATTTT. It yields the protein CASSLTPTDTQYF.

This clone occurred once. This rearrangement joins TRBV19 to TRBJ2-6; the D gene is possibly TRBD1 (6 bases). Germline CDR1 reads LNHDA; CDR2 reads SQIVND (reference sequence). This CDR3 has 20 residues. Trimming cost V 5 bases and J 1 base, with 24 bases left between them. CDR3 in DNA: TGTGCCAGTAGTTGGGGGACAAGGGCGCCAACCCTTTCTGGGGCCAACGTCCTGACTTTC. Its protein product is CASSWGTRAPTLSGANVLTF.

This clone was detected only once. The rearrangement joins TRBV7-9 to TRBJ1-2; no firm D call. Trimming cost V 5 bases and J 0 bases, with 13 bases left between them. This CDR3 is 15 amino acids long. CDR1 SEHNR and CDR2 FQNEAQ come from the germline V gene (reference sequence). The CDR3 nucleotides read TGTGCCAGCAGCCCCCCTGGGATAGCTAACTATGGCTACACCTTC. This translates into CASSPPGIANYGYTF.

CDR3 sequence reads: CASSDLEQGLITGELFF. CDR3 sequence (DNA): TGTGCCAGCAGCGATTTAGAACAGGGCCTGATCACCGGGGAGCTGTTTTTT. This sequence joins TRBV7-9 and TRBJ2-2; a weak D match, TRBD1 (6 bases). CDR3 length: 17 amino acids. CDR1 and CDR2 (germline): SEHNR, FQNEAQ (reference sequence). V dropped 5 bases and J dropped 4 bases, with 20 bases sitting between them.

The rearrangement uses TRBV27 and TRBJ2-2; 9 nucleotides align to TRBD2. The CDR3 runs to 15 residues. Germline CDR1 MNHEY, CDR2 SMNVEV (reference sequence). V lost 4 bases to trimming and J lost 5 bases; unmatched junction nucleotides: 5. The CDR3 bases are TGTGCCAGCAGTTGGGGTAGCGGGGGAACCGGGGAGCTGTTTTTT. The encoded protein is CASSWGSGGTGELFF.

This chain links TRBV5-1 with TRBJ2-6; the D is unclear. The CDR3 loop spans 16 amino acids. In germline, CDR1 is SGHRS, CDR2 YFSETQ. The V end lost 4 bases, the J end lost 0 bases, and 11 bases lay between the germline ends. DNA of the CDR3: TGCGCCAGCAGCCCGGTGGGAAGCTCTGGGGCCAACGTCCTGACTTTC. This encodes CASSPVGSSGANVLTF.

This CDR3 reads CASSSGLLTFF. CDR3 DNA sequence: TGTGCCAGCAGCTCTGGACTTCTAACTTTCTTT. The J gene is TRBJ1-1, the V gene TRBV5-6, with D unclear. Germline V CDR1 and CDR2: SGHDT, YYEEEE. This CDR3 spans 11 amino acids. V was clipped by 3 bases and J by 12 bases, with 12 bases between them. Full variable domain (remainder filled in from reference TRBV5-6 and TRBJ1-1): DAGVTQSPTHLIKTRGQQVTLRCSPKSGHDTVSWYQQALGQGPQFIFQYYEEEERQRGNFPDRFSGHQFPNYSSELNVNALLLGDSALYLCASSSGLLTFFGQGTRLTVV.

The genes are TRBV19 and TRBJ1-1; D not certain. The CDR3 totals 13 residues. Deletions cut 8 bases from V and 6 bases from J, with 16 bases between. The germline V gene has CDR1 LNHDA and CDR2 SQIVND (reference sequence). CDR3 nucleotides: TGTGCCAGTGCGCTCGGAGGTATAGCTGAAGCTTTCTTT. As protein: CASALGGIAEAFF.

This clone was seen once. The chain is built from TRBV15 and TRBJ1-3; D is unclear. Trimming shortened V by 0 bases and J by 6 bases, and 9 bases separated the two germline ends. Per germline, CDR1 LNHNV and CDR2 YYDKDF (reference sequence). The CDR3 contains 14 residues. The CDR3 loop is CATSRDRGENTIYF. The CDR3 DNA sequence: TGTGCCACCAGCAGAGATCGTGGAGAAAACACCATATATTTT.